This record looks at one TCR beta chain sequence and its context. The antigen is unknown. The data derive from a study of vaccination effects on CD4 cells after COVID-19. With the ViraFEST assay, the study expanded antigen-specific CD4+ T cells using viral peptide pools, then sequenced them. Following culture for nine to ten days, CD4+ T cells were isolated. Infection dated between March and December 2020, before the Alpha, Beta and Delta variants reached the United States. The germline CDR1 and CDR2 sequences are SGHAT and FQDESV (reference sequence). V was pared by 3 bases and J by 0 bases, with 12 bases between. CDR3 length equals 16 residues. Repertoires were generated with immunoSEQ multiplex PCR, while TCRdb's copy carries only in-frame clones and drops some. The sample has around 23,000 clones; about 81% are singletons.

The sequence was collected from a human donor who had a prior SARS-CoV-2 infection. Sequenced material: CD4+ T cells from PBMCs cultured with a peptide pool, taken before COVID-19 vaccination. The rearrangement links TRBV11-1 to TRBJ1-3; no reliable D call. The CDR3 bases are TGTGCCAGCAGCTTCTTAGCCTGGGACTCTGGAAACACCATATATTTT. Residues: CASSFLAWDSGNTIYF.